One sample yielded the 18 T cell receptor beta chains listed below, sequenced in a study of blood T cell repertoires in COVID-19 (dated by TCRdb to 2018 to 2020). To prepare the library, the immunoSEQ multiplex PCR assay was applied. The clones in this table, taken by TCRdb from immuneACCESS, are in-frame only. Not every clone is retained; where verified, under half of the shortfall comes from an unresolved V gene, and the cause of the rest is unknown. The sample contains 50,000 to 65,000 clones, roughly 80% of them found a single time. The ten biggest clones cover 4% to 5.5% of the sample. The sequenced sample was peripheral blood. Receptor source: a woman aged 60-70 years with acute or convalescent COVID-19.

The chain carries TRBV9 and TRBJ1-1; D gene ambiguous. Germline CDR1 and CDR2: SGDLS and YYNGEE. Trimming stripped 0 bases from V and 1 base from J, with 13 bases between. This CDR3 region has 16 residues. The CDR3 bases are TGTGCCAGCAGCGTAGATACCGGTGCGGCGAACACTGAAGCTTTCTTT. Protein sequence: CASSVDTGAANTEAFF.

The rearrangement joins TRBV11-1 to TRBJ1-1, with a possible D match to TRBD1 (5 bases). From germline, CDR1 is SGHAT and CDR2 FQDESV (reference sequence). V gave up 1 base and J gave up 4 bases, with 13 bases separating them. The CDR3 has 15 residues. The CDR3 coding sequence is TGTGCCAGCAGCTTAGGTTCCGGGGGGTCCACTGAAGCTTTCTTT. Its protein is CASSLGSGGSTEAFF. The whole variable domain, filled in from reference TRBV11-1 and TRBJ1-1, reads EAEVAQSPRYKITEKSQAVAFWCDPISGHATLYWYRQILGQGPELLVQFQDESVVDDSQLPKDRFSAERLKGVDSTLKIQPAELGDSAMYLCASSLGSGGSTEAFFGQGTRLTVV.

This clone has more than one count but fewer than ten. This chain uses TRBV19 with TRBJ1-1; a possible D gene is TRBD1 (5 bases). V was shortened by 3 bases and J by 0 bases, with 11 bases between the two germline ends. CDR3 length equals 15 residues. From germline, CDR1 is LNHDA and CDR2 SQIVND (reference sequence). CDR3 DNA sequence: TGTGCCAGTAGTATTCAGGGCCGACTGAACACTGAAGCTTTCTTT. Protein sequence: CASSIQGRLNTEAFF.

The table lists this clone with a count of one. The V gene is TRBV19, the J gene TRBJ1-2, with 11 positions matching TRBD1. The CDR3 spans 14 residues. Germline V lookup: CDR1 LNHDA, CDR2 SQIVND (reference sequence). J was trimmed by 5 bases and V by 5 bases; bases with no gene match: 4. CDR3 DNA: TGTGCCAGTAGTGCTGGACAGGGGGCGTATGGCTACACCTTC. It is translated as CASSAGQGAYGYTF.

The rearrangement uses TRBV28 and TRBJ2-1; 10 nucleotides align to TRBD2. V shed 8 bases, J shed 3 bases, and the junction held 4 bases outside the gene matches. The germline CDR1 and CDR2 sequences are MDHEN and SYDVKM. This CDR3 has 14 amino acids. CDR3 in amino acids: CASFSGGIYNEQFF. CDR3 sequence (DNA): TGTGCCAGCTTTAGCGGGGGGATCTACAATGAGCAGTTCTTC.

The V and J genes are TRBV10-1 and TRBJ2-1; TRBD2 matches 8 bases. The CDR3 covers 17 residues. The germline CDR1 and CDR2 sequences are WNHNN and SYGVQD (reference sequence). Trimming took 3 bases from V and 6 from J; bases not matched to a gene: 13. CDR3: CASSEIRGGHYFNEQFF. The CDR3 DNA reads as TGCGCCAGCAGTGAAATCCGGGGGGGCCATTATTTCAATGAGCAGTTCTTC.

V gene TRBV6-4 combines with J gene TRBJ1-1; D may be TRBD1 (5 bases). Trimming left V 4 bases short and J 6 bases short, with 12 bases between. The CDR3 has 13 residues. Per the germline V gene, CDR1 is MRHNA and CDR2 is SNTAGT. As DNA, the CDR3 is TGTGCCAGCAGTGCCCTAGAAGGGGCTGAAGCTTTCTTT. Residues: CASSALEGAEAFF.

The V call is TRBV6-5, the J call TRBJ1-3; D unclear. The germline V gene has CDR1 MNHEY and CDR2 SVGAGI. V dropped 2 bases and J dropped 0 bases, with 8 bases sitting between them. The CDR3 totals 15 residues. CDR3 amino acids: CASSYRSRSGNTIYF. The CDR3 bases are TGTGCCAGCAGTTACCGAAGCCGCTCTGGAAACACCATATATTTT.

The V call is TRBV15, the J call TRBJ1-1; a possible D gene is TRBD1 (6 bases). In germline, CDR1 is LNHNV, CDR2 YYDKDF (reference sequence). The CDR3 contains 14 residues. The germline V and J ends were trimmed by 3 bases and 5 bases, with 13 bases remaining between them. CDR3 coding DNA: TGTGCCACCAGCAGGGACAGTGCGGTTACTGAAGCTTTCTTT. Its translation is CATSRDSAVTEAFF.

This sequence joins TRBV2 and TRBJ2-1; 9 bases agree with TRBD1. V gave up 7 bases and J gave up 1 base; unmatched junction bases: 5. This CDR3 region has 15 residues. Germline CDR1 SNHLY, CDR2 FYNNEI. The CDR3 loop reads CASTEGQGSYNEQFF. The DNA of the CDR3 is TGTGCCAGCACCGAGGGACAGGGATCCTACAATGAGCAGTTCTTC.

The CDR3 reads CASSARTSGSIGTQYF. The CDR3 coding sequence is TGTGCCAGCAGCGCCCGGACTAGCGGGAGTATTGGTACGCAGTATTTT. V is TRBV11-2 and J is TRBJ2-3; 13 bases fit TRBD2. V gave up 5 bases and J gave up 8 bases; unmatched junction bases: 10. Germline values: CDR1 SGHAT, CDR2 FQNNGV. The CDR3 length is 16 residues.

V usage is TRBV6-5 and J usage is TRBJ2-7, with 9 bases lining up with TRBD1. CDR1 and CDR2 from the germline V gene are MNHEY and SVGAGI. This CDR3 comprises 15 residues. The J segment lost 1 base and the V segment lost 7 bases, leaving 8 bases of the junction unmatched. The CDR3 reads CASTASGTGSYEQYF. DNA of the CDR3: TGTGCCAGCACCGCCTCCGGGACAGGGTCCTACGAGCAGTACTTC.

V and J are TRBV5-5 and TRBJ2-2; unclear D gene. In germline, CDR1 is SGHKS, CDR2 YYEKEE (reference sequence). Trimming shortened V by 4 bases and J by 2 bases, and 9 bases separated the two germline ends. This CDR3 has 14 residues. The DNA of the CDR3 is TGTGCCAGCAGCGTCAGGATTAACACCGGGGAGCTGTTTTTT. Its translation: CASSVRINTGELFF.

The sample holds one count of this clone. The rearrangement links TRBV7-9 to TRBJ2-7; tentatively, D is TRBD2 (5 bases). From germline, CDR1 is SEHNR and CDR2 FQNEAQ (reference sequence). V shed 4 bases and J shed 2 bases, with 18 bases lying between them. The CDR3 extends over 16 amino acids. CDR3 sequence: CASSSDSQPMPYEQYF. CDR3 sequence (DNA): TGTGCCAGCAGCTCGGACTCCCAACCAATGCCCTACGAGCAGTACTTC.

This sequence joins TRBV5-1 and TRBJ1-2, with D unclear. From germline, CDR1 is SGHRS and CDR2 YFSETQ. Trimming removed 0 bases at V and 2 bases at J, with 11 bases between. The CDR3 has 15 residues. The CDR3 here is CASSLGDTTNYGYTF. In DNA form, the CDR3 reads TGCGCCAGCAGCTTGGGCGACACCACAAACTATGGCTACACCTTC.

This clone has just a few counts. This chain joins TRBV6-2 or TRBV6-3 and TRBJ2-7; 10 nucleotides align to TRBD1. Germline trimming cut 6 bases from V and 2 bases from J; bases unmatched to any gene: 7. The CDR3 runs to 15 residues. Germline CDR1 reads MNHEY; CDR2 reads SVGEGT. The CDR3: CASSPYGTGAYEQYF. For the CDR3, the DNA is TGTGCCAGCAGCCCCTACGGGACAGGGGCCTACGAGCAGTACTTC.

The chain has TRBV25-1 and TRBJ2-2; the D gene is possibly TRBD1 (6 bases). Per the germline V gene, CDR1 is MGHDK and CDR2 is SYGVNS. V was clipped by 4 bases and J by 6 bases, with 21 bases between them. The CDR3 runs 17 residues. CDR3 sequence (DNA): TGTGCCAGCAGTGTGGGCAGGGGAAAAAAGGGCCCCGGGGAGCTGTTTTTT. As protein: CASSVGRGKKGPGELFF. Full variable domain (missing parts from reference TRBV25-1 and TRBJ2-2): EADIYQTPRYLVIGTGKKITLECSQTMGHDKMYWYQQDPGMELHLIHYSYGVNSTEKGDLSSESTVSRIRTEHFPLTLESARPSHTSQYLCASSVGRGKKGPGELFFGEGSRLTVL.

The rearrangement uses TRBV18 and TRBJ1-5, with TRBD1 matching over 7 bases. Germline CDR1 is KGHSH and CDR2 is LQKENI. After removal of 5 bases from V and 5 bases from J, the junction contained 3 bases not matched to a gene. The length of the CDR3 is 13 residues. The CDR3: CASSAGTDQPQHF. As DNA, the CDR3 is TGTGCCAGCTCAGCCGGGACAGATCAGCCCCAGCATTTT.